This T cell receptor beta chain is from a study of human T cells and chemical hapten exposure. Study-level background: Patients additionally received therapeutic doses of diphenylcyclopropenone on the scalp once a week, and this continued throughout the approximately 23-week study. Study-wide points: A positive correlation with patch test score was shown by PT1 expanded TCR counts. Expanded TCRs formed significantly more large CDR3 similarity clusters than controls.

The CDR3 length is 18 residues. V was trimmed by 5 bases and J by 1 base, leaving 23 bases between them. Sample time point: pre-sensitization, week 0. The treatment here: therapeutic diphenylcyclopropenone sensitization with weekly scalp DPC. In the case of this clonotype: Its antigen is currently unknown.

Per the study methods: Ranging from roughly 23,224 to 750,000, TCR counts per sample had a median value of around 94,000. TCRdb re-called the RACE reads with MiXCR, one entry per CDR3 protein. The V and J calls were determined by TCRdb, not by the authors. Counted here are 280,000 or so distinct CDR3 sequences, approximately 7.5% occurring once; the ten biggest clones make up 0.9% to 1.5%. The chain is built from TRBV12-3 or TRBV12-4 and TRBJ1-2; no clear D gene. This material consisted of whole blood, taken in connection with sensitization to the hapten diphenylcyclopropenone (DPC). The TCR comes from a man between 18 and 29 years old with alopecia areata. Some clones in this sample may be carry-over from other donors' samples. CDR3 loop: CASSDLLEPPSYNYGYTF. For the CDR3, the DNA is TGTGCCAGCAGTGATCTCCTCGAGCCTCCCTCTTATAACTATGGCTACACCTTC.